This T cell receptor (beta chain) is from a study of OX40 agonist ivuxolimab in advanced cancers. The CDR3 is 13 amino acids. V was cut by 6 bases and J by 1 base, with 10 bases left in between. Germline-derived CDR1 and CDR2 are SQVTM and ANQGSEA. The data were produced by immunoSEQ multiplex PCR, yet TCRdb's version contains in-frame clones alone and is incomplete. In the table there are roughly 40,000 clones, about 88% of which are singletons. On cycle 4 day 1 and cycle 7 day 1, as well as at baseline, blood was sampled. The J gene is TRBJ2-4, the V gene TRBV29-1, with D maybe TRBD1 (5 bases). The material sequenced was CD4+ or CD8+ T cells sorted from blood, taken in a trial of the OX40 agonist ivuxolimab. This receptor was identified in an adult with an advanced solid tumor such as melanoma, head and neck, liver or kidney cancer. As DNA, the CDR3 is TGCAGCGTCTGGACACGGGCCAAAAACATTCAGTACTTC. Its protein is CSVWTRAKNIQYF.